The 8 T cell receptor beta chains below were found in one sample sequenced in a study of CXCR3-negative and CXCR3-positive naive CD8 T cells. The study made its TRB cDNA libraries by 5' RACE, adding UMI labels. TCRdb re-called the 5' RACE reads and catalogs CDR3 proteins one per entry, DNA excluded. The specimen's table records more than 75,000 distinct CDR3 sequences. Study-level results: TRB CDR3s of CXCR3-positive naive cells were more hydrophobic than those of CXCR3-negative naive cells.

For these receptors, no antigen is known. Sequencing was performed on naive CXCR3+ CD8+ T cells from blood. Subset indicated: CD45RO-CCR7+CD27+CD95- naive CD8+ T cells expressing CXCR3 (TNR3+). The receptor set was obtained from a human donor in good health. Some clones in this sample may be carry-over from other donors' samples.

The chain has TRBV14 and TRBJ1-5; TCRdb selects TRBD1, and the lack of DNA leaves this call unchecked. CDR3 length: 12 residues. Per the germline V gene, CDR1 is SGHDN and CDR2 is FVKESK. CDR3 protein: CASSNRGQPQHF.

The chain links TRBV20-1 to TRBJ1-6; with no DNA, the TCRdb D assignment of TRBD1 cannot be verified. The germline V gene encodes CDR1 DFQATT and CDR2 SNEGSKA (reference sequence). The CDR3 is 15 amino acids. The CDR3: CSAITPLEYNSPLHF.

The genes are TRBV20-1 and TRBJ2-5; TCRdb's D call, TRBD1, is unchecked because there is no DNA. The germline V gene has CDR1 DFQATT and CDR2 SNEGSKA (reference sequence). The CDR3 spans 13 residues. The CDR3 protein is CSATTDRVETQYF.

This sequence joins TRBV6-2 or TRBV6-3 and TRBJ2-2; the TCRdb call, TRBD1, lacks DNA for checking. CDR1 MNHEY and CDR2 SVGEGT come from the germline V gene. The CDR3 has 14 amino acids. This CDR3 reads CASMRTDNTGELFF.

The chain uses TRBV29-1 and TRBJ2-7; as DNA is missing, the TRBD2 call by TCRdb cannot be tested. This CDR3 contains 14 residues. CDR1 is SQVTM and CDR2 is ANQGSEA in the germline V gene. CDR3 loop: CSVGYTGGSYEQYF.

The CDR3 sequence: CSVHGTGGANNEQFF. This chain connects TRBV29-1 to TRBJ2-1; TCRdb returns TRBD1, unconfirmable since there is no DNA. The CDR3 is made up of 15 amino acids. CDR1 and CDR2 from the germline V gene are SQVTM and ANQGSEA.

The chain couples TRBV28 to TRBJ2-2; TCRdb outputs TRBD2, but without DNA this stays unchecked. There are 16 residues in the CDR3. Germline V lookup: CDR1 MDHEN, CDR2 SYDVKM. CDR3 sequence reads: CASRELAGGPAGELFF.

The rearrangement uses TRBV20-1 and TRBJ2-7; no DNA is available, so the TRBD2 call from TCRdb remains unchecked. The germline V gene has CDR1 DFQATT and CDR2 SNEGSKA (reference sequence). The CDR3 contains 12 residues. CDR3: CSARDFAYEQYF.